The source of this T cell receptor (beta chain) is a study of early T cells in non-severe SARS-CoV-2 infection (dated by TCRdb to the early 2020s). Study-wide context: Bulk RNA from unsorted whole blood was used for TCR sequencing, so alpha and beta chains could not be paired.

What the research found in general, with its limitations: VDJdb matching was skewed toward anti-spike CD8 responses and likely underestimated virus-specific expansions by missing private and CD4 specificities.

Compared with germline, V lacks 5 bases and J lacks 1 base; bases without a gene match: 2. As encoded in the germline V gene, CDR1 is SQVTM while CDR2 is ANQGSEA. From the cysteine through the phenylalanine, the CDR3 covers 13 amino acids. Just CDR3 DNA is preserved here, 39 bases in frame from base 1. A few counts support this clonotype. The antigen this receptor binds is unknown. No base quality information exists; no much larger clone differs at one position. Set within a cohort of healthcare workers in London, UK, this nested case-control study involved weekly PCR testing of nasopharyngeal swabs along with blood sampling. Between 23 and 31 March 2020, the week of the UK lockdown, healthcare workers were enrolled and then followed up weekly for as long as 16 weeks. Library preparation was by 5' RACE. Reads for this sample came from a NextSeq 500. Unique molecular identifiers were attached to individual cDNA molecules in the TCR library protocol so that sequencing error and PCR bias could be corrected. Both TCR alpha and beta chains were sequenced, and tight co-correlation was observed between alpha and beta sequence abundances in each sample. The published analysis was carried out like this. Decombinator V4 was used to annotate the V gene, J gene and CDR3 of the TCR sequences. Expanded TCRs were defined as changing significantly between any two time points under a Poisson model with p below 0.0001. TCR abundances were normalised to the total number of TCRs sequenced in each sample and reported as counts per million. MAIT TCRs were defined by TRAV1-2 paired with TRAJ12, TRAJ20 or TRAJ33, and iNKT TCRs by TRAV10 paired with TRAJ18. VDJdb, accessed on 1 November 2021, was searched for TCRs annotated for CMV, EBV and SARS-CoV-2, and TCRs annotated for more than one antigen were excluded. TCRdb reprocessed the public reads (quality trimming at Q25 with fastp, clone calling with MiXCR) and kept in-frame beta chains. Here each entry gathers all rows of one CDR3 protein and keeps the most common genes and DNA. The V and J calls reflect TCRdb's pipeline rather than the authors' work. Recorded for this sample are 68,000 or so distinct CDR3 sequences; approximately 12% of them occurred a single time. Approximately 1.6% of the sample comes from the top ten.

This TCR derives from an adult who was a healthcare worker with PCR-confirmed SARS-CoV-2 infection or an uninfected control (not recorded which). The sample comprised whole blood. The sequence is built from TRBV29-1 and TRBJ1-5; 7 central nucleotides agree with TRBD1. DNA sequence: TGCAGCGTTACACAGGGGAGCAATCAGCCCCAGCATTTT. Its protein product is CSVTQGSNQPQHF.